The 23 T cell receptor beta chains below were found in one sample sequenced in a study of Ad26.COV2.S vaccination and SARS-CoV-2 variants. As for treatment: approximately 18 received Ad26.COV2.S at low or high dose, single or two shots; several received placebo; per-sample allocation not given. Sampling was performed 63 days after the first vaccine or placebo injection. The data were produced by immunoSEQ multiplex PCR, yet TCRdb's version contains in-frame clones alone and is incomplete. The sample contains about 420,000 clones, over 75% of which appear only once. Specimen: peripheral blood, collected in a trial of Ad26.COV2.S vaccine versus placebo. These receptors all stem from a person aged 18-65 years who received the Ad26.COV2.S COVID-19 vaccine or a placebo.

There are a few counts of this clone. The genes are TRBV2 and TRBJ1-4; no firm D call. The CDR3 sequence is 15 residues long. Trimming left V 6 bases short and J 4 bases short, with 15 bases between. CDR1 is SNHLY and CDR2 is FYNNEI in the germline V gene. The CDR3 sequence: CASRGDGLVNEKLFF. The CDR3, as DNA: TGTGCCAGCAGGGGAGACGGATTAGTTAATGAAAAACTGTTTTTT.

The gene calls are TRBV9 and TRBJ2-6; either TRBD1 or TRBD2 may fit D (6 bases each). V was clipped by 3 bases and J by 2 bases, with 24 bases between them. There are 20 residues in the CDR3. The germline gives CDR1 SGDLS, CDR2 YYNGEE. The chain's CDR3 is CASSEPRWGAHTTGANVLTF. CDR3 sequence (DNA): TGTGCCAGCAGCGAGCCCCGTTGGGGGGCGCACACAACTGGGGCCAACGTCCTGACTTTC.

The chain recombines TRBV24-1 with TRBJ2-3; tentative D call: TRBD1 (6 bases). Trimming pared 4 bases from V and 6 bases from J, leaving 16 bases between. Germline values: CDR1 KGHDR, CDR2 SFDVKD. CDR3 size: 15 residues. CDR3 nucleotides: TGTGCCACCAGTGACTACAGGGCCCCCAGGGATACGCAGTATTTT. Amino acids: CATSDYRAPRDTQYF.

This chain joins TRBV4-1 and TRBJ2-3; 8 bases line up with TRBD2. V was pared by 3 bases and J by 4 bases, with 15 bases of the junction left unmatched. Germline loops: CDR1 MGHRA, CDR2 YSYEKL. The CDR3 consists of 18 residues. In nucleotides, the CDR3 is TGCGCCAGCAGCCACGGGATGGGGAGCGGGGGCGTGGCAGATACGCAGTATTTT. Amino acids: CASSHGMGSGGVADTQYF.

The chain couples TRBV7-9 to TRBJ1-1; D perhaps matches TRBD1 (6 bases). This CDR3 comprises 15 residues. CDR1 is SEHNR and CDR2 is FQNEAQ in the germline V gene (reference sequence). Trimming left V 1 base short and J 0 bases short, with 9 bases between. The chain's CDR3 is CASSLETGMNTEAFF. As DNA, the CDR3 is TGTGCCAGCAGCTTAGAGACAGGCATGAACACTGAAGCTTTCTTT.

The rearrangement joins TRBV30 to TRBJ1-6; perhaps TRBD1 as D (5 bases). V gave up 3 bases and J gave up 6 bases, with 12 bases separating them. Germline CDR1 GTSNPN, CDR2 SVGIG (reference sequence). The CDR3 contains 14 residues. The CDR3: CAWRTLGRNSPLHF. CDR3 DNA sequence: TGTGCCTGGAGGACTTTGGGGCGTAATTCACCCCTCCACTTT.

The V gene is TRBV5-4, the J gene TRBJ2-7; D unclear. Germline CDR1 is SGHNT and CDR2 is YYREEE (reference sequence). The ends were cut back, 3 bases at V and 0 bases at J, with 13 bases in the middle. CDR3 size: 15 residues. This CDR3 is CASSSGRESSYEQYF. CDR3 nucleotides: TGTGCCAGCAGCTCGGGCAGAGAAAGCTCCTACGAGCAGTACTTC.

This sequence joins TRBV5-1 and TRBJ2-3, with TRBD2 matching 12 bases. The CDR3 spans 17 residues. Germline V gives CDR1 SGHRS, CDR2 YFSETQ. V shed 0 bases, J shed 5 bases, and the junction held 7 bases outside the gene matches. CDR3 in DNA: TGCGCCAGCAGCTTGGTATCTAGCGGGGGGGCCCAAGATACGCAGTATTTT. This encodes CASSLVSSGGAQDTQYF.

The chain joins TRBV18 to TRBJ2-5, with 9 bases lining up with TRBD2. Germline V lookup: CDR1 KGHSH, CDR2 LQKENI. This CDR3 has 15 amino acids. V dropped 1 base and J dropped 1; count of bases not matched to a gene: 1. CDR3 sequence reads: CASSPQRGAQETQYF. In DNA, the CDR3 is TGTGCCAGCTCACCACAGCGGGGGGCCCAAGAGACCCAGTACTTC.

The chain recombines TRBV18 with TRBJ2-7; 10 bases fit TRBD1. Germline-derived CDR1 and CDR2 are KGHSH and LQKENI. The CDR3 spans 15 residues. V gave up 3 bases and J gave up 0 bases; unmatched junction bases: 2. CDR3 sequence reads: CASSPRDRGSYEQYF. The CDR3 DNA sequence: TGTGCCAGCTCACCCCGGGACAGGGGCTCCTACGAGCAGTACTTC.

The V and J genes are TRBV15 and TRBJ1-2; no reliable D call. The CDR3 is 15 residues long. The germline CDR1 and CDR2 sequences are LNHNV and YYDKDF (reference sequence). With 1 base removed from V and 2 bases from J, the gap between germline ends came to 11 bases. DNA for the CDR3: TGTGCCACCAGCAGAGTTGCAGCCGGAAACTATGGCTACACCTTC. Translated: CATSRVAAGNYGYTF. Full variable domain (missing parts from reference TRBV15 and TRBJ1-2): DAMVIQNPRYQVTQFGKPVTLSCSQTLNHNVMYWYQQKSSQAPKLLFHYYDKDFNNEADTPDNFQSRRPNTSFCFLDIRSPGLGDTAMYLCATSRVAAGNYGYTFGSGTRLTVV.

The rearrangement links TRBV30 to TRBJ1-1, with D tentatively TRBD1 (5 bases). Between the trimmed V and J ends, which lost 5 bases and 1 base, there was a span of 5 bases. This CDR3 region has 11 residues. CDR1 is GTSNPN and CDR2 is SVGIG in the germline V gene (reference sequence). The CDR3 region has the DNA TGTGCCTGGGGACAGAACACTGAAGCTTTCTTT. Translating gives CAWGQNTEAFF.

The genes are TRBV5-1 and TRBJ2-1, with TRBD2 matching 9 bases. The J segment lost 0 bases and the V segment lost 1 base, leaving 5 bases of the junction unmatched. CDR3 length equals 17 residues. Germline V gene data show CDR1 as SGHRS and CDR2 as YFSETQ. The CDR3 protein is CASSLSLRGGSYNEQFF. CDR3 in DNA: TGCGCCAGCAGCTTGAGTCTGCGGGGGGGCTCCTACAATGAGCAGTTCTTC.

The chain carries TRBV5-1 and TRBJ2-5, with D unclear. Germline CDR1 SGHRS, CDR2 YFSETQ. There are 14 residues in the CDR3. Trimming took 3 bases from V and 3 from J, leaving 12 bases between them. Here the CDR3 reads CASSSNLGKETQYF. CDR3 nucleotides: TGCGCCAGCAGCTCCAACCTTGGGAAAGAGACCCAGTACTTC.

CDR3 protein: CASREGADFSYNEQFF. Here the CDR3 DNA reads TGTGCCAGCAGGGAAGGGGCAGATTTCTCCTACAATGAGCAGTTCTTC. The V and J genes are TRBV4-2 and TRBJ2-1, with a tentative D call TRBD1 (5 bases). Deletions cut 6 bases from V and 0 bases from J, with 15 bases between. The CDR3 is 16 amino acids. Per germline, CDR1 LGHNA and CDR2 YNFKEQ.

This chain uses TRBV14 with TRBJ2-1; D uncertain. Trimming shortened V by 0 bases and J by 9 bases, and 18 bases separated the two germline ends. The CDR3 spans 16 residues. Germline assignment: CDR1 SGHDN and CDR2 FVKESK. The CDR3 DNA sequence: TGTGCCAGCAGCCAAGACTTTAGTAGGGTCTGGGCTGAGCAGTTCTTC. It translates to CASSQDFSRVWAEQFF.

CDR3 sequence reads: CASSLSNSFFSSYNEQFF. The CDR3 coding sequence is TGTGCCAGCAGTTTATCGAACAGCTTCTTTTCCTCCTACAATGAGCAGTTCTTC. The chain employs TRBV27 and TRBJ2-1; D call uncertain. CDR1 is MNHEY and CDR2 is SMNVEV in the germline V gene (reference sequence). This CDR3 spans 18 amino acids. V was clipped by 0 bases and J by 0 bases, with 15 bases between them.

As DNA, the CDR3 is TGTGCCAGCAGTGACTCTACTAGCGGGGGGGCGGAGACCCAGTACTTC. Amino acid sequence: CASSDSTSGGAETQYF. This chain uses TRBV6-4 with TRBJ2-5, with 13 nucleotides matching TRBD2. This CDR3 has 16 residues. Germline-derived CDR1 and CDR2 are MRHNA and SNTAGT. The V segment lost 0 bases and the J segment 5 bases; nucleotides outside the gene matches: 3.

The V gene is TRBV5-1, the J gene TRBJ2-3; a possible D gene is TRBD2 (7 bases). Deletions cut 0 bases from V and 4 bases from J, with 15 bases between. This CDR3 spans 16 amino acids. From germline, CDR1 is SGHRS and CDR2 YFSETQ. The CDR3 nucleotides read TGCGCCAGCAGCTTGGTGCGGGGGACAAATCCAGATACGCAGTATTTT. It codes for CASSLVRGTNPDTQYF.

The J gene is TRBJ1-2, the V gene TRBV7-2, with no clear D. Germline V CDR1 and CDR2: SGHTA, FQGNSA. Trimming removed 1 base at V and 2 bases at J, with 11 bases between. The CDR3 has 15 amino acids. In DNA, the CDR3 is TGTGCCAGCAGCTTAGACCGTGGGCAGAACTATGGCTACACCTTC. It encodes CASSLDRGQNYGYTF.

The chain employs TRBV5-1 and TRBJ2-2, with 9 bases fitting TRBD1. CDR3 length equals 17 residues. CDR1 and CDR2 from the germline V gene are SGHRS and YFSETQ. V gave up 4 bases and J gave up 2 bases; unmatched junction bases: 9. CDR3 region: CASSQEGTGTNTGELFF. CDR3 nucleotide sequence: TGCGCCAGCAGCCAGGAGGGGACAGGGACTAACACCGGGGAGCTGTTTTTT.

This clone has only a few counts. The chain carries TRBV6-2 or TRBV6-3 and TRBJ1-1, with 7 bases aligning to TRBD1. The CDR3 spans 14 residues. With V trimmed by 6 bases and J by 4 bases, 8 bases remained unmatched. Germline-derived CDR1 and CDR2 are MNHEY and SVGEGT. CDR3 region: CASSRGTVITEAFF. As DNA, the CDR3 is TGTGCCAGCAGCCGCGGGACAGTGATCACTGAAGCTTTCTTT.

V gene TRBV6-2 or TRBV6-3 combines with J gene TRBJ2-1, with TRBD2 matching over 15 bases. Germline V gene lookup returns CDR1 MNHEY and CDR2 SVGEGT. The CDR3 spans 17 residues. V was clipped by 4 bases and J by 7 bases; unmatched bases: 8. Here the CDR3 DNA reads TGTGCCAGCAGTTGGACTAGCGGGGGGGCTGTGAGAAATGAGCAGTTCTTC. Translated: CASSWTSGGAVRNEQFF.